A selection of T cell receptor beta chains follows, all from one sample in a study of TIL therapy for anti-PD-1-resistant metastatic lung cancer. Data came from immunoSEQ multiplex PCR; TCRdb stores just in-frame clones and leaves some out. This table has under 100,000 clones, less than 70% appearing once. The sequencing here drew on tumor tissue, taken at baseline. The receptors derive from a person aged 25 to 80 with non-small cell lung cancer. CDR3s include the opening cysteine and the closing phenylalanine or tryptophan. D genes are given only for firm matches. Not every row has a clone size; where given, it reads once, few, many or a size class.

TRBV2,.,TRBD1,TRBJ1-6,TGTGCCAGCAGTGAAGAGGGGGCGGAATCTTCACCCCTCCACTTT,CASSEEGAESSPLHF
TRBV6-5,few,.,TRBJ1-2,TGTGCCAGCAGTTACTGGCAGGGAAATGGCTACACCTTC,CASSYWQGNGYTF
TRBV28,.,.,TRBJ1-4,TGTGCCAGCAGTTCCCCGGAGGGGGGTAATGAAAAACTGTTTTTT,CASSSPEGGNEKLFF
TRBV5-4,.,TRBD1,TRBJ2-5,TGTGCCAGCAGCCGACAGGGGGCCGGGGAGACCCAGTACTTC,CASSRQGAGETQYF
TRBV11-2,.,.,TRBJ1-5,TGTGCCAGCAGCTCACAGGGCCCCAATCAGCCCCAGCATTTT,CASSSQGPNQPQHF
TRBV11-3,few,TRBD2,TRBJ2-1,TGTGCCAGCAGCTTAGTATTTGGGGGGGTCAATGAGCAGTTCTTC,CASSLVFGGVNEQFF
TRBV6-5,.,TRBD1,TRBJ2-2,TGTGCCAGCAGTTTGACCGGGACAGGGGACACCGGGGAGCTGTTTTTT,CASSLTGTGDTGELFF
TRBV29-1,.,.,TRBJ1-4,TGCAGCGTGAAGACTGGGGCTAATGAAAAACTGTTTTTT,CSVKTGANEKLFF
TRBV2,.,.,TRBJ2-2,TGTGCCAGCCGAGGACCAACGTTCACCGGGGAGCTGTTTTTT,CASRGPTFTGELFF
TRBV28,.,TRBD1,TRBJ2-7,TGTGCCAGCAGCCAGGGGGCGGGAAACGAGCAGTACTTC,CASSQGAGNEQYF
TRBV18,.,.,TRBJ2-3,TGTGCCAGCTCACCACGAGTTTCTAGCACAGATACGCAGTATTTT,CASSPRVSSTDTQYF
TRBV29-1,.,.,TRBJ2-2,TGCAGCGTTGAATGGTCTAAGGGCACCGGGGAGCTGTTTTTT,CSVEWSKGTGELFF
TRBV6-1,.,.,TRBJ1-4,TGTGCCAGCAGTGATCTAGGGGGGGGCTCAAATGAAAAACTGTTTTTT,CASSDLGGGSNEKLFF
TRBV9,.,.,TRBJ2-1,TGTGCCAGCAGCCCACTAGCCCGCTCCTACAATGAGCAGTTCTTC,CASSPLARSYNEQFF
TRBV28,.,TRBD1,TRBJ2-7,TGTGCCAGCAGTTTCGCGACAGGGGGGGACTACGAGCAGTACTTC,CASSFATGGDYEQYF
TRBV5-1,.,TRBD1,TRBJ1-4,TGCGCCAGCAGCCCGGGACGGACAGGGGAAAAACTGTTTTTT,CASSPGRTGEKLFF
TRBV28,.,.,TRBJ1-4,TGTGCCAGCGGGCAGGGATTAGGTTATGAAAAACTGTTTTTT,CASGQGLGYEKLFF
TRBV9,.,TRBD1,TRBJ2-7,TGTGCCAGCAGCGTAGCTACTGAGGGACAGGGCACCTACGAGCAGTACTTC,CASSVATEGQGTYEQYF
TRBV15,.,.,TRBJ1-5,TGTGCCACCAGCACCTCATGGCATCAGCCCCAGCATTTT,CATSTSWHQPQHF
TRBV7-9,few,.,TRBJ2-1,TGTGCCAGCAGCCTTCTTTACAATGAGCAGTTCTTC,CASSLLYNEQFF
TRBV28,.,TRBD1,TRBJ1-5,TGTGCCAGCAGGGATGACAGGGGCACCCAGCCCCAGCATTTT,CASRDDRGTQPQHF
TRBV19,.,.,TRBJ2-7,TGTGCCAGTAGTACCCTTATAAGGGTGTACGAGCAGTACTTC,CASSTLIRVYEQYF
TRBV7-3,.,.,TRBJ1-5,TGTGCCAGCAGCTTAACGTATGGCCAGCCCCAGCATTTT,CASSLTYGQPQHF
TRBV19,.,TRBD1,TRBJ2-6,TGTGCCAGTAGTATACAGGGGGCTGGGGCCAACGTCCTGACTTTC,CASSIQGAGANVLTF
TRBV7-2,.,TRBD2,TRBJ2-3,TGTGCCAGCAGCCTGGGGGGGGTACCAGGCTCGCAGTATTTT,CASSLGGVPGSQYF